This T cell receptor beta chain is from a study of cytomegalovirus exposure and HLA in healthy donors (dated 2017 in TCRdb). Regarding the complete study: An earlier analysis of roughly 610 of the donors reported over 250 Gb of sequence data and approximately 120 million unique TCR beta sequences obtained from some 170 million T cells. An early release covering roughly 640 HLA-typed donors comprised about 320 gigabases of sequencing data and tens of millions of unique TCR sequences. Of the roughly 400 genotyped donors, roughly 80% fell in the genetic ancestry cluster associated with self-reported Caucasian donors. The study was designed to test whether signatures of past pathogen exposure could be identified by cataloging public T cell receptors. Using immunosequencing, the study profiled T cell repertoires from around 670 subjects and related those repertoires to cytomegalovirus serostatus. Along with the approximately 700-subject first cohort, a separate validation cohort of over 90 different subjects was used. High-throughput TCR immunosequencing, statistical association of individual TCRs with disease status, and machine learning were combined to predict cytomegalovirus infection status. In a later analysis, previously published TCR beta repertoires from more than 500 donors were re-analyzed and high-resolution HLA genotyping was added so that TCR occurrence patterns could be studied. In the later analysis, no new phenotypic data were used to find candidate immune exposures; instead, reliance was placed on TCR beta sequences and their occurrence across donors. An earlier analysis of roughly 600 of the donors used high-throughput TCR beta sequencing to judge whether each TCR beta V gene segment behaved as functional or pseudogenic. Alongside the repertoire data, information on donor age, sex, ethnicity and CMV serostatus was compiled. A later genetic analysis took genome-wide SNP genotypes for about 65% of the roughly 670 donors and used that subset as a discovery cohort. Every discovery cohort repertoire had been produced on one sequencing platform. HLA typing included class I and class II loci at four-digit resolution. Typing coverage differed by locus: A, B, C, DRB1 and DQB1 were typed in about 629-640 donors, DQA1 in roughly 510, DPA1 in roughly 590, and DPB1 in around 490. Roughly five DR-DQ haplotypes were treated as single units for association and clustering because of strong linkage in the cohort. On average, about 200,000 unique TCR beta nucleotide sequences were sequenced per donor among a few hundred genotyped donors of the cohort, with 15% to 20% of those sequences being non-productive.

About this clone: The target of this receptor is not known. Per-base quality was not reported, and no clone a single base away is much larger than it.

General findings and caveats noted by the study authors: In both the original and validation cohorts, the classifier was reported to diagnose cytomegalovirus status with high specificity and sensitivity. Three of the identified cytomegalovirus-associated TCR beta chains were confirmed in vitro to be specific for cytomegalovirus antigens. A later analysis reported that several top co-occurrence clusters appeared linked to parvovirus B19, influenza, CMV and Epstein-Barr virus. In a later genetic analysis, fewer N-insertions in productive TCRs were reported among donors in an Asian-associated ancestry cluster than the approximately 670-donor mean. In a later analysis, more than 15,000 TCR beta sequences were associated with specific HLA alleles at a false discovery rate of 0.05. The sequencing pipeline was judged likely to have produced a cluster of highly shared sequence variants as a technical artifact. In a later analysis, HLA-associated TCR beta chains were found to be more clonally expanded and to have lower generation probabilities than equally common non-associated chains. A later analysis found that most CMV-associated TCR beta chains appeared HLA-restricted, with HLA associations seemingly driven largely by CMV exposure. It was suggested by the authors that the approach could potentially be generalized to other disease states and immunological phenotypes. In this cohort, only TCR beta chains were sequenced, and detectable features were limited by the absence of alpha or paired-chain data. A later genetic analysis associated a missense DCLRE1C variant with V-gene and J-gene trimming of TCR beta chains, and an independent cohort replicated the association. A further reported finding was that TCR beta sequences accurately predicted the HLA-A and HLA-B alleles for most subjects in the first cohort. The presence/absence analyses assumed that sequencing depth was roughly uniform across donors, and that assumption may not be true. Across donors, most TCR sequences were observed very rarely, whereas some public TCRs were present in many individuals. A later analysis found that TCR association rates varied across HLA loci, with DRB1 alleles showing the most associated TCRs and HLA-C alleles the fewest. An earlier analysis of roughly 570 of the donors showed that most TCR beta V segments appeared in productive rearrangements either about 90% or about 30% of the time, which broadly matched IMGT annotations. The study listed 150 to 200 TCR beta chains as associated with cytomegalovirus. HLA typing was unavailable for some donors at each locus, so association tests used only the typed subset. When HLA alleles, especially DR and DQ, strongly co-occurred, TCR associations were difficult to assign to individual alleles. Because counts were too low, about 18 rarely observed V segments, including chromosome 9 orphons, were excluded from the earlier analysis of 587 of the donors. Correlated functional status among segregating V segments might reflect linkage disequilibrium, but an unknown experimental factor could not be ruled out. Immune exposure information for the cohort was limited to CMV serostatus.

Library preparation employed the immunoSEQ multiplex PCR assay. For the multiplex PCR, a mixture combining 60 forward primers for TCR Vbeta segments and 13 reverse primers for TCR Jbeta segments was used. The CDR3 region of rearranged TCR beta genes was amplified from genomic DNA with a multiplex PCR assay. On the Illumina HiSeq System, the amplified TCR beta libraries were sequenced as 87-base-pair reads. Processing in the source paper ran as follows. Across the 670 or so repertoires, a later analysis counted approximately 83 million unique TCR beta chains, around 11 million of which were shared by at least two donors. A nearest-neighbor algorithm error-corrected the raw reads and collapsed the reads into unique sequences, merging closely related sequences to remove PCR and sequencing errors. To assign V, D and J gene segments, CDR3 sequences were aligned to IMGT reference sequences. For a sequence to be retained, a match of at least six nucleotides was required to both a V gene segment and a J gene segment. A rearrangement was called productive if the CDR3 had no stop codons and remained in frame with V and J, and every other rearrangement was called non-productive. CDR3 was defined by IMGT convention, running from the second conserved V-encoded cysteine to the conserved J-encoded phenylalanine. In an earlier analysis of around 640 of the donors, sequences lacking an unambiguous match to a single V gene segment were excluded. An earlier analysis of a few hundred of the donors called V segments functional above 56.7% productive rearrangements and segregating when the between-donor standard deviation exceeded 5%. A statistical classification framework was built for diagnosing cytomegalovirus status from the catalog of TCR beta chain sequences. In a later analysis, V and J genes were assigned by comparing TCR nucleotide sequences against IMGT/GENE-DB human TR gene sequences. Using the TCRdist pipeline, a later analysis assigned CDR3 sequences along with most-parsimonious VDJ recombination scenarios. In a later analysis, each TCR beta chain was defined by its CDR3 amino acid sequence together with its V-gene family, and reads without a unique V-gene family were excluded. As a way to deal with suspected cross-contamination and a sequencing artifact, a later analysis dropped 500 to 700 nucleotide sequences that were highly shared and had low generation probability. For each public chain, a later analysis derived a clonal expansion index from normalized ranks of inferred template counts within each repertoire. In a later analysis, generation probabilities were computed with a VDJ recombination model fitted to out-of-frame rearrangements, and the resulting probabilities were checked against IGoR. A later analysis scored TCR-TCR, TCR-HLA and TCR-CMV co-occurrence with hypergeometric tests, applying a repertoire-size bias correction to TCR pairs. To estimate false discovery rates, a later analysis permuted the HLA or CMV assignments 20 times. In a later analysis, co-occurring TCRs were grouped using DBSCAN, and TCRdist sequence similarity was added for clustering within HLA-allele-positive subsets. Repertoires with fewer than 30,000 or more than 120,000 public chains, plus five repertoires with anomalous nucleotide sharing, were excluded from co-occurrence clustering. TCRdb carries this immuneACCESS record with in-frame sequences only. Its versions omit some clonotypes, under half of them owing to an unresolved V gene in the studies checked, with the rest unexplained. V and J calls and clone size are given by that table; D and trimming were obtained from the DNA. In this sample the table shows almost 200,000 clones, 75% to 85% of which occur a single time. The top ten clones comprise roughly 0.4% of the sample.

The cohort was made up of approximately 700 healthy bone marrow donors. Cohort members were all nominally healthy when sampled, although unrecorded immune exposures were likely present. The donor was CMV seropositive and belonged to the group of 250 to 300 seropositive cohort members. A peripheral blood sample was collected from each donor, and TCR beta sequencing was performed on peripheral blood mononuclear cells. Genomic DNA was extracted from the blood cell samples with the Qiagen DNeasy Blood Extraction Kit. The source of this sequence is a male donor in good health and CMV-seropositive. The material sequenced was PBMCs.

Here the CDR3 is given as CSVEVREAFF. The sequenced DNA is TGCAGCGTTGAGGTCAGAGAAGCTTTCTTT. The chain is assembled from TRBV29-1 and TRBJ1-1, with the D gene not clear enough to name. CDR1 and CDR2 were assigned from the germline V gene as SQVTM and ANQGSEA. The CDR3, from cysteine to phenylalanine, totals 10 residues. Only CDR3 DNA remains: 30 bases, in frame from the first base. Trimming takes 3 bases from V and 8 bases from J, and the germline ends sit 7 bases apart.